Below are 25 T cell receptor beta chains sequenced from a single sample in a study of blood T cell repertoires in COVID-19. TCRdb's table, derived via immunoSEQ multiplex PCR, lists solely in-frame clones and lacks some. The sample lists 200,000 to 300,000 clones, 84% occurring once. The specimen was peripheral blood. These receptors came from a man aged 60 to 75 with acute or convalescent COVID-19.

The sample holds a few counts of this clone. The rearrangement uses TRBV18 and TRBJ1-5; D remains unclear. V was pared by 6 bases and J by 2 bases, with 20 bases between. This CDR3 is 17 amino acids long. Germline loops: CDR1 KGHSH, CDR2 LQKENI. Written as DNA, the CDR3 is TGTGCCAGCTCGGAATTTTCCGACACCAAAGGCAATCAGCCCCAGCATTTT. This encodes CASSEFSDTKGNQPQHF.

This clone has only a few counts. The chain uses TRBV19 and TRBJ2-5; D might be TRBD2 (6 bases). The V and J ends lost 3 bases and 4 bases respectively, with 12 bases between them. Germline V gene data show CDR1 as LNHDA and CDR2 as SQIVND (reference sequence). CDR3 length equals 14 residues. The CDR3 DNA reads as TGTGCCAGTAGTATTGGGGCGGGATTAGAGACCCAGTACTTC. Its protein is CASSIGAGLETQYF.

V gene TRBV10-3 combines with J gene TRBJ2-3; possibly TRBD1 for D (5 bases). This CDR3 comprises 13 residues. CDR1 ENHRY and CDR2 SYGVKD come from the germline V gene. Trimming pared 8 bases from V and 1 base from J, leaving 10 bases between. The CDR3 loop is CAIQGSGTDTQYF. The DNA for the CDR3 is TGTGCCATCCAGGGTAGTGGCACAGATACGCAGTATTTT.

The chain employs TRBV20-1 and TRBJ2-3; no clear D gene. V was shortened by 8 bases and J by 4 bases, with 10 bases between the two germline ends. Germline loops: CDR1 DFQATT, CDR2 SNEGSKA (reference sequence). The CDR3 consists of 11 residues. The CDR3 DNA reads TGCAGTACTTCTCGGTCAGATACGCAGTATTTT. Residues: CSTSRSDTQYF.

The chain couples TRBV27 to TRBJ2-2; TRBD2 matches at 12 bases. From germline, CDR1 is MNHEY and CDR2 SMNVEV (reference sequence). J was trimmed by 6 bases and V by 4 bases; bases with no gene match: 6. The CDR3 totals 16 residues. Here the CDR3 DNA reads TGTGCCAGCAGTTCCCTAGCGGGGGGGGCCGCCGGGGAGCTGTTTTTT. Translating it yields CASSSLAGGAAGELFF.

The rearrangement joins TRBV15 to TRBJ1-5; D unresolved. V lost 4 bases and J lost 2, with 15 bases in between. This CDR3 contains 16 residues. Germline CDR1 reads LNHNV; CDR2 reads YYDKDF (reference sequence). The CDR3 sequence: CATSKWSGGGNQPQHF. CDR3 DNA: TGTGCCACCAGCAAATGGTCCGGAGGAGGCAATCAGCCCCAGCATTTT.

For the CDR3, the DNA is TGTGCCAGTAGTAGAGGACAGGGGTCCCCCTTCACAGATACGCAGTATTTT. This codes for CASSRGQGSPFTDTQYF. V usage is TRBV19 and J usage is TRBJ2-3; TRBD1 matches 9 bases. The CDR3 length is 17 residues. CDR1 is LNHDA and CDR2 is SQIVND in the germline V gene (reference sequence). Trimming at V came to 4 bases and at J to 2 bases, leaving 10 bases not matched to a gene.

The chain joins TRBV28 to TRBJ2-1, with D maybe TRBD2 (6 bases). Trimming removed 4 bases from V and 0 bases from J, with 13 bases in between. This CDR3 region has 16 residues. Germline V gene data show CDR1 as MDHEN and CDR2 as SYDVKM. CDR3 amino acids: CASSSLAVSSYNEQFF. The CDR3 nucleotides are TGTGCCAGCAGTTCCTTAGCGGTCAGCTCCTACAATGAGCAGTTCTTC. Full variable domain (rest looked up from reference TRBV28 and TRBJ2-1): DVKVTQSSRYLVKRTGEKVFLECVQDMDHENMFWYRQDPGLGLRLIYFSYDVKMKEKGDIPEGYSVSREKKERFSLILESASTNQTSMYLCASSSLAVSSYNEQFFGPGTRLTVL.

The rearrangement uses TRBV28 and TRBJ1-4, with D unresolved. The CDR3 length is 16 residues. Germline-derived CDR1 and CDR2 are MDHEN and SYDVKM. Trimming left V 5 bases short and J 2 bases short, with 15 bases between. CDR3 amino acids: CASSPWEGSTNEKLFF. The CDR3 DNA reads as TGTGCCAGCAGTCCATGGGAGGGCAGCACTAATGAAAAACTGTTTTTT.

The CDR3 coding sequence is TGTGCCAGCAGCATAGATCGGGGGGTATTCTGGACCGGGGAGCTGTTTTTT. It is translated as CASSIDRGVFWTGELFF. The rearrangement uses TRBV7-9 and TRBJ2-2, with 7 bases matching TRBD2. V lost 5 bases, J lost 5 bases, and 14 bases stayed unmatched. This CDR3 comprises 17 residues. CDR1 and CDR2 from the germline V gene are SEHNR and FQNEAQ (reference sequence).

CDR3 DNA: TGTGCCAGCAGTTCCCCCCCCAGGGGGCAAGAGACCCAGTACTTC. It encodes CASSSPPRGQETQYF. This rearrangement joins TRBV6-5 to TRBJ2-5, with 7 bases lining up with TRBD1. Germline loops: CDR1 MNHEY, CDR2 SVGAGI. This CDR3 spans 15 amino acids. Germline trimming cut 4 bases from V and 2 bases from J; bases unmatched to any gene: 7.

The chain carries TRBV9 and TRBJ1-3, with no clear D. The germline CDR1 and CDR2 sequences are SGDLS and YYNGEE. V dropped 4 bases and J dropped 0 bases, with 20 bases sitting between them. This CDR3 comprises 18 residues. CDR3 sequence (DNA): TGTGCCAGCAGCTACAGCCTGGGCTCTTCATTCTCTGGAAACACCATATATTTT. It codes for CASSYSLGSSFSGNTIYF.

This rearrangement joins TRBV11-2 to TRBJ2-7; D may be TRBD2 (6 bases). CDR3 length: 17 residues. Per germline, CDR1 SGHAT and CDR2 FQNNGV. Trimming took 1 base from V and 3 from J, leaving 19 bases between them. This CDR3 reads CASSLGRRQLAFYEQYF. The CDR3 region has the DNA TGTGCCAGCAGCTTAGGTCGTAGGCAACTAGCCTTCTACGAGCAGTACTTC.

CDR3 sequence: CASSTRGAAGVQPQHF. The DNA of the CDR3 is TGTGCCAGCAGCACCCGAGGGGCCGCAGGGGTTCAGCCCCAGCATTTT. The rearrangement uses TRBV7-2 and TRBJ1-5, with a possible D match to TRBD1 (6 bases). V was pared by 5 bases and J by 6 bases, with 20 bases between. The CDR3 is 16 amino acids. CDR1 and CDR2 (germline): SGHTA, FQGNSA. Full variable domain (outside the CDR3, taken from reference TRBV7-2 and TRBJ1-5): GAGVSQSPSNKVTEKGKDVELRCDPISGHTALYWYRQSLGQGLEFLIYFQGNSAPDKSGLPSDRFSAERTGGSVSTLTIQRTQQEDSAVYLCASSTRGAAGVQPQHFGDGTRLSIL.

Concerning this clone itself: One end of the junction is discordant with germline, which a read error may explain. The DNA for the CDR3 is TGTGCTAGCAGCCCCTTGGCAGAGACCCAGTACTTC. Protein product: CASSPLAETQYF. The gene calls are TRBV7-7 and TRBJ2-5; no definite D call. From germline, CDR1 is SSHAT and CDR2 FNYEAQ (reference sequence). The CDR3 runs 12 residues.

The CDR3 is CASSYMGAVRTEAFF. The CDR3 DNA reads TGTGCCAGCAGTTACATGGGGGCTGTTCGCACTGAAGCTTTCTTT. The chain links TRBV6-5 to TRBJ1-1; tentative D call: TRBD1 (6 bases). Germline V gives CDR1 MNHEY, CDR2 SVGAGI. With 2 bases removed from V and 4 bases from J, the gap between germline ends came to 14 bases. CDR3 length: 15 residues.

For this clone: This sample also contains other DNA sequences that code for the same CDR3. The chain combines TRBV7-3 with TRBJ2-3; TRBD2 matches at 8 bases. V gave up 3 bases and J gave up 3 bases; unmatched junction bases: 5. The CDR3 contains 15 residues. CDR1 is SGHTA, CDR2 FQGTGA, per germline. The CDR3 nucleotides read TGTGCCAGCAGCTTGGGACTAGGGGGGACAGATACGCAGTATTTT. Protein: CASSLGLGGTDTQYF.

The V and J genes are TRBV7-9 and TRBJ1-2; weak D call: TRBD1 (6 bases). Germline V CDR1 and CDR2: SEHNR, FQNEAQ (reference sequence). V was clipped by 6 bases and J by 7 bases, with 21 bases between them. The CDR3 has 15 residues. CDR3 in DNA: TGTGCCAGCAGTCCCCCTAACGAAAGGACAGTTGGCTACACCTTC. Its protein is CASSPPNERTVGYTF. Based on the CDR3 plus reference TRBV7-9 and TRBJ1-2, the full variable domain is DTGVSQNPRHKITKRGQNVTFRCDPISEHNRLYWYRQTLGQGPEFLTYFQNEAQLEKSRLLSDRFSAERPKGSFSTLEIQRTEQGDSAMYLCASSPPNERTVGYTFGSGTRLTVV.

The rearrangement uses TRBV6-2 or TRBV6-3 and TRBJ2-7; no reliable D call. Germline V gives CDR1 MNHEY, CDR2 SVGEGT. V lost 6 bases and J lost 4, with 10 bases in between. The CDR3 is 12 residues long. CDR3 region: CASSPQAYEQYF. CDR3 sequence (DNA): TGTGCCAGCAGCCCCCAGGCTTACGAGCAGTACTTC.

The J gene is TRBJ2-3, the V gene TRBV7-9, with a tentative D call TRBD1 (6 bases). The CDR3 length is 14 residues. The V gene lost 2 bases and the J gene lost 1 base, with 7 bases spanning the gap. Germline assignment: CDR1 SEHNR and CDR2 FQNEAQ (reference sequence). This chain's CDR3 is CASSLRTGTDTQYF. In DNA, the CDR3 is TGTGCCAGCAGCTTAAGGACAGGCACAGATACGCAGTATTTT.

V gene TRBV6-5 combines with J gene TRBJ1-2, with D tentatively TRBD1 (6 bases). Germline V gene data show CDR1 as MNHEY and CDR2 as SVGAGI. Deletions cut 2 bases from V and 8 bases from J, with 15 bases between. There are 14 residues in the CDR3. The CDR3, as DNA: TGTGCCAGCAGTTACCAGATACAGGGTTCAGGCTACACCTTC. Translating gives CASSYQIQGSGYTF.

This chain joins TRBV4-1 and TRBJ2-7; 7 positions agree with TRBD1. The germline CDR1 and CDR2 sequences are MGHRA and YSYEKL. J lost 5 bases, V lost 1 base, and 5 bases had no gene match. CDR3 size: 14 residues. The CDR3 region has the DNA TGCGCCAGCAGCCAAGGACAGGGTAACCACGAGCAGTACTTC. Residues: CASSQGQGNHEQYF.

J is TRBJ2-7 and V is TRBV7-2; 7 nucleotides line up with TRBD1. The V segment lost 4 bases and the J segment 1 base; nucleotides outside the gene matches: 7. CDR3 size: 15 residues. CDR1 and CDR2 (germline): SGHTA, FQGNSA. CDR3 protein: CASSYRGGSSYEQYF. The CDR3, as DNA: TGTGCCAGCAGCTACAGGGGTGGGAGTTCCTACGAGCAGTACTTC.

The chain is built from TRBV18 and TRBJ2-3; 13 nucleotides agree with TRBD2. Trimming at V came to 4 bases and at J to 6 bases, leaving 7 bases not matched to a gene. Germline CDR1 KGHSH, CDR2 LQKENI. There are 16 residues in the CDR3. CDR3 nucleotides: TGTGCCAGCTCACTCGGACTAGCGGGAGTAGCGGATACGCAGTATTTT. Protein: CASSLGLAGVADTQYF.

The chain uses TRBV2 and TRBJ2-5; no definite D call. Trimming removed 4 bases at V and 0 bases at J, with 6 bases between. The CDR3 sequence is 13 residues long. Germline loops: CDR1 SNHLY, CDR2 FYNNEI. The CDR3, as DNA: TGTGCCAGCAGTGCGGTCAACCAAGAGACCCAGTACTTC. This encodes CASSAVNQETQYF. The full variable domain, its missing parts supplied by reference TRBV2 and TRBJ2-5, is EPEVTQTPSHQVTQMGQEVILRCVPISNHLYFYWYRQILGQKVEFLVSFYNNEISEKSEIFDDQFSVERPDGSNFTLKIRSTKLEDSAMYFCASSAVNQETQYFGPGTRLLVL.